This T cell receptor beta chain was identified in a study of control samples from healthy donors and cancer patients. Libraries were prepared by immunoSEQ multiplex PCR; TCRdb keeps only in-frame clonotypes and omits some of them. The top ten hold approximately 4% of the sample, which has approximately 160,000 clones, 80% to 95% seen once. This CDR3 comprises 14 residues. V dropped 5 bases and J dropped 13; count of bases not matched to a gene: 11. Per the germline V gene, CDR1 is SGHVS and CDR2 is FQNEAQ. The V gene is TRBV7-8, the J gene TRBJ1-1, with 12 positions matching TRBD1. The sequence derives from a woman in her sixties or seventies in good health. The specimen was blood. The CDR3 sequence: CASSAGTGGDVDFF. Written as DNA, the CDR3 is TGTGCCAGCAGCGCCGGGACAGGGGGCGATGTGGATTTCTTT. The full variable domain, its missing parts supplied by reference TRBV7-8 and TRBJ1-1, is GAGVSQSPRYKVAKRGQDVALRCDPISGHVSLFWYQQALGQGPEFLTYFQNEAQLDKSGLPSDRFFAERPEGSVSTLKIQRTQQEDSAVYLCASSAGTGGDVDFFGQGTRLTVV.